This paragraph covers one TCR beta chain sequence. What it binds is unknown. Treatment indicated: roughly nine-day PBMC culture with coronavirus spike peptide pools or control peptides (ViraFEST assay). The unexposed donor's CD4+ T cells were collected before the COVID-19 pandemic (2011-2018). Four cold-coronavirus spikes, along with SARS-CoV-2 S/N, were used to probe unexposed-donor CD4+ T cells, cells permitting. This record belongs to a study of vaccination and CD4 T cells after COVID-19. For the study at large: The convalescents included six males and four females, and among them two were Hispanic while seven were Caucasian.

Study results and caveats: A nonsignificant rise from approximately 21 to 38 was seen in the median number of SARS-CoV-2-reactive clonotypes.

This CDR3 is built from 17 residues. V was pared by 1 base and J by 2 bases, with 17 bases between. CDR1 MGHDK and CDR2 SYGVNS come from the germline V gene. The assay that was used to sequence DNA from cultured CD4+ T cells was the Oncomine TCR Beta short-read assay. DNA came from CD4+ T cells after culture. A single record per CDR3 protein comes from TCRdb applying MiXCR to the PCR reads. The sample consists of 4,000 to 5,500 distinct CDR3 sequences, less than 65% of them appearing once. The sequenced material came from CD4+ T cells from blood, cultured in vitro. This chain uses TRBV25-1 with TRBJ1-1, with a weak D call TRBD1 (5 bases). The sequence was obtained from a human donor in good health. CDR3 region: CASSEWWGSGDNTEAFF. Here the CDR3 DNA reads TGTGCCAGCAGTGAATGGTGGGGATCGGGGGATAACACTGAAGCTTTCTTT.